The count of the clone carrying this TCR beta chain is one. Antigen unknown. TCRdb's table, derived via immunoSEQ multiplex PCR, lists solely in-frame clones and lacks some. This sample yields tens of thousands of clones, of which roughly 84% are seen a single time; about 3% belongs to the top ten. This entry belongs to a study of T cells after posttransplantation cyclophosphamide. The V gene end was trimmed by 6 bases and the J gene end by 4 bases; junction bases not matched to a gene: 8. From germline, CDR1 is SGHAT and CDR2 FQNNGV. The CDR3 has 15 residues. Whole-study findings and limits: TRB clonality was highly associated with recipient CMV seropositivity and reactivation. Later post-transplant blood repertoires were often dominated by donor CD8+ memory clones. Blood and skin or GI T cell repertoires showed limited TRB overlap.

J is TRBJ2-1 and V is TRBV11-2, with 8 positions matching TRBD2. The receptor was derived from a man aged 25 to 40 with a blood cancer, CMV-positive, and with a related stem cell donor. Sequencing used PBMCs. CDR3 protein: CASSSKRETYNEQFF. CDR3 DNA sequence: TGTGCCAGCAGTTCCAAGCGGGAGACATACAATGAGCAGTTCTTC.